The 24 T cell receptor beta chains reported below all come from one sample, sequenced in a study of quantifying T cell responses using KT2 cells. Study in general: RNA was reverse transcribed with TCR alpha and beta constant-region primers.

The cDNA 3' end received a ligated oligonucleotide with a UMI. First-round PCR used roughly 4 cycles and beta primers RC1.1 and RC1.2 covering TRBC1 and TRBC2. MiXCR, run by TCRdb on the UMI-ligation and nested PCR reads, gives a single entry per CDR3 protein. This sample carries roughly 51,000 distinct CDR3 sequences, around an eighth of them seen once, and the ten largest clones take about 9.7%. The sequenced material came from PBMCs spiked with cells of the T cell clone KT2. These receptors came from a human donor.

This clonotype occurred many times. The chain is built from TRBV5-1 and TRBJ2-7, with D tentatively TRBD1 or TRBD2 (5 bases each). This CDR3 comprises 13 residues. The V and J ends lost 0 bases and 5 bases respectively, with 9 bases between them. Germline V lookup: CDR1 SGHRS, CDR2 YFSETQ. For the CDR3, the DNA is TGCGCCAGCAGCTTGGTAGGGACCAACGAGCAGTACTTC. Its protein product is CASSLVGTNEQYF.

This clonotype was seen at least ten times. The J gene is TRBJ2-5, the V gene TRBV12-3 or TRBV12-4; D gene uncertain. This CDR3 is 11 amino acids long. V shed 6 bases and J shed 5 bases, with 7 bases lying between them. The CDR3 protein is CASSVGETQYF. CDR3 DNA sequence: TGTGCCAGCAGCGTGGGTGAGACCCAGTACTTC.

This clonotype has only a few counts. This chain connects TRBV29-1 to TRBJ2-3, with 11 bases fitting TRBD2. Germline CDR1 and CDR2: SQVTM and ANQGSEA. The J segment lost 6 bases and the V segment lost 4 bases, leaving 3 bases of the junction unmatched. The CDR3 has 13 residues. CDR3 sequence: CSVGLAGGDTQYF. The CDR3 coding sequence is TGCAGCGTTGGGTTAGCGGGAGGGGATACGCAGTATTTT.

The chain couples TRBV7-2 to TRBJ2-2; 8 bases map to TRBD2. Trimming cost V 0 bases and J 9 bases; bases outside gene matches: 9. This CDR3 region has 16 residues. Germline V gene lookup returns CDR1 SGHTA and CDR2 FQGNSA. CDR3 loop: CASSLASSGSNRELFF. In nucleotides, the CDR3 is TGTGCCAGCAGCTTAGCAAGCAGCGGGAGTAACAGGGAGCTGTTTTTT.

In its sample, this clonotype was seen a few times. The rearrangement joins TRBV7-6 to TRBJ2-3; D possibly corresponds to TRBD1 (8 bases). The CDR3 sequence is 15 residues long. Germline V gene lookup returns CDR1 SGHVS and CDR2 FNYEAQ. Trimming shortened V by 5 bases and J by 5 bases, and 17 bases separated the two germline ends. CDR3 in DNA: TGTGCCAGCAGCACAGGGGGGGGTGAGGGAGATACGCAGTATTTT. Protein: CASSTGGGEGDTQYF.

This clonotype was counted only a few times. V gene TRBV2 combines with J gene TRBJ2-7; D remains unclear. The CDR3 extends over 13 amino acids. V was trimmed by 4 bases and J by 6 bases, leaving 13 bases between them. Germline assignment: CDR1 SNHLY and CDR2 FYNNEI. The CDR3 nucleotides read TGTGCCAGCAGTGTAGGTGGCGTGGGCGAGCAGTACTTC. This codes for CASSVGGVGEQYF.

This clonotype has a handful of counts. This CDR3 is CASTPSPGGTNYGYTF. For the CDR3, the DNA is TGTGCCAGCACCCCGTCCCCCGGGGGGACTAACTATGGCTACACCTTC. V is TRBV3-1 and J is TRBJ1-2, with D possibly TRBD1 on 5 matching bases. Germline CDR1 LGHDT, CDR2 YNNKEL (reference sequence). Trimming took 7 bases from V and 0 from J, leaving 18 bases between them. This CDR3 has 16 amino acids.

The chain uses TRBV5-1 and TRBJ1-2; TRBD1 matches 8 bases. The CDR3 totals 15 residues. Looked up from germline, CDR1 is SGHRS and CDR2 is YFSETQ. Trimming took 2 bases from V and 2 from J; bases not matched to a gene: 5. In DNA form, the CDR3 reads TGCGCCAGCAGCTTCCGACAGGGGAGAAACTATGGCTACACCTTC. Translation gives CASSFRQGRNYGYTF. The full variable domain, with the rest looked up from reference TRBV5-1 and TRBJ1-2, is KAGVTQTPRYLIKTRGQQVTLSCSPISGHRSVSWYQQTPGQGLQFLFEYFSETQRNKGNFPGRFSGRQFSNSRSEMNVSTLELGDSALYLCASSFRQGRNYGYTFGSGTRLTVV.

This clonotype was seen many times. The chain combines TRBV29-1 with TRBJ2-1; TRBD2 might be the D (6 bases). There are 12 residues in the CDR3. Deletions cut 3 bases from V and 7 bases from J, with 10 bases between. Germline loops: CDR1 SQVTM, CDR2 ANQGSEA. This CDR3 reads CSVDPGTNEQFF. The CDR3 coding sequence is TGCAGCGTTGACCCAGGGACTAATGAGCAGTTCTTC.

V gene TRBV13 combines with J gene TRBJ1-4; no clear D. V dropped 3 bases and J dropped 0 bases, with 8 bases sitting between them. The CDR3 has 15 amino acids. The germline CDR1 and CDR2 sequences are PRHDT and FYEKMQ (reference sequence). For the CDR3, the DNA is TGTGCCAGCAGCTTCGAAGGGACAACTAATGAAAAACTGTTTTTT. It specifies CASSFEGTTNEKLFF.

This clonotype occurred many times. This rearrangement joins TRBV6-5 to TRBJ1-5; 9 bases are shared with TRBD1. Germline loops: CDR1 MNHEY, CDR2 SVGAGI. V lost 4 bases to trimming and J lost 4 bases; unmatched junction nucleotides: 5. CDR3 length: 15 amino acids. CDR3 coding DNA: TGTGCCAGCAGTTGGGGACAGGGCGGTAATCAGCCCCAGCATTTT. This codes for CASSWGQGGNQPQHF.

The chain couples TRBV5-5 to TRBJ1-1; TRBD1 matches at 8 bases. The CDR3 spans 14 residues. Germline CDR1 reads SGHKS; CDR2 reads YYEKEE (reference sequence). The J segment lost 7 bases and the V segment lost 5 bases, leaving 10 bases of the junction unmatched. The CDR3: CASRATGGRLEAFF. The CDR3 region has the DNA TGTGCCAGCAGAGCTACAGGGGGACGACTTGAAGCTTTCTTT.

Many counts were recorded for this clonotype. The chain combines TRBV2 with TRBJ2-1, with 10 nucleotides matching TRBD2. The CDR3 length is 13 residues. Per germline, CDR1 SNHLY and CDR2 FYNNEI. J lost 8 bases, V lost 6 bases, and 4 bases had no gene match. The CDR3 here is CASRAGGLYEQFF. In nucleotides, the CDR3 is TGTGCCAGCAGAGCGGGAGGGCTCTATGAGCAGTTCTTC.

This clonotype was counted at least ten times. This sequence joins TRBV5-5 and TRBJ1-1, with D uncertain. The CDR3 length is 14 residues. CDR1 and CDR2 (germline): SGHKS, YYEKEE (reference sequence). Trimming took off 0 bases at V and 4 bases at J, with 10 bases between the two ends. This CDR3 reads CASSLESAGTEAFF. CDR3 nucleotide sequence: TGTGCCAGCAGCTTGGAAAGCGCGGGCACTGAAGCTTTCTTT.

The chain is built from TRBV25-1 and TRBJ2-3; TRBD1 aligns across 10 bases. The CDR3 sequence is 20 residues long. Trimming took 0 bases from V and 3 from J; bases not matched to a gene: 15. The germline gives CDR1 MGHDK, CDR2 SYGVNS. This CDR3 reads CASSEYFRGGTGVGTDTQYF. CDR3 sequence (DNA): TGTGCCAGCAGTGAATATTTCAGAGGGGGGACAGGGGTCGGGACAGATACGCAGTATTTT.

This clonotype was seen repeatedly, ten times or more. The CDR3: CASSTRTDRGANYGYTF. DNA for the CDR3: TGTGCCAGCAGTACAAGGACCGACAGAGGAGCTAACTATGGCTACACCTTC. J is TRBJ1-2 and V is TRBV2, with D perhaps matching TRBD1 (5 bases). CDR1 and CDR2 (germline): SNHLY, FYNNEI. This CDR3 has 17 residues. Trimming removed 5 bases from V and 0 bases from J, with 19 bases in between.

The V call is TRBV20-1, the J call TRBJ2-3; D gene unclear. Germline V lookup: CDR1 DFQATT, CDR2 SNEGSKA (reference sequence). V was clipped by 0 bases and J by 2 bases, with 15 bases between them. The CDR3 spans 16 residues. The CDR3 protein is CSARDPSADTTDTQYF. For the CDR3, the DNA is TGCAGTGCTAGAGATCCTTCCGCTGACACCACAGATACGCAGTATTTT.

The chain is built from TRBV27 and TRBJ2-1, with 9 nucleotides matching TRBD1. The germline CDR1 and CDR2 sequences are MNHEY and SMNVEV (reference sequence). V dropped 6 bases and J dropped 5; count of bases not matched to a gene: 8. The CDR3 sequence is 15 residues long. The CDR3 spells CASSPFWTGDNEQFF. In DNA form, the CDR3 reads TGTGCCAGCAGCCCCTTCTGGACAGGGGACAATGAGCAGTTCTTC.

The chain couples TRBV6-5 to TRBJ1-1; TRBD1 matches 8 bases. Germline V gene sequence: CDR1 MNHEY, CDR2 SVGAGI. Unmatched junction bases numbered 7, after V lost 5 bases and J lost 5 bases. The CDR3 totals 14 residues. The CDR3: CASSAGQGQTEAFF. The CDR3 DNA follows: TGTGCCAGCAGTGCCGGACAGGGACAAACTGAAGCTTTCTTT.

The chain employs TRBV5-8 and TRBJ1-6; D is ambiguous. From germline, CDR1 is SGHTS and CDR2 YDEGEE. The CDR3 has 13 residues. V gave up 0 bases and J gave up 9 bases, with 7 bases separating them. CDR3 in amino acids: CASSLGGSSPLHF. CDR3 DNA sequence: TGTGCCAGCAGCTTGGGGGGTAGTTCACCCCTCCACTTT.

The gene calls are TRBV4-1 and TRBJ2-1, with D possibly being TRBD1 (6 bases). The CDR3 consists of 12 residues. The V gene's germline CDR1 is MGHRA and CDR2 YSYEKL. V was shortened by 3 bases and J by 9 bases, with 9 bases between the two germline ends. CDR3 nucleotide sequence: TGCGCCAGCAGCCATGTACAGGGTGAGCAGTTCTTC. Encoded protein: CASSHVQGEQFF.

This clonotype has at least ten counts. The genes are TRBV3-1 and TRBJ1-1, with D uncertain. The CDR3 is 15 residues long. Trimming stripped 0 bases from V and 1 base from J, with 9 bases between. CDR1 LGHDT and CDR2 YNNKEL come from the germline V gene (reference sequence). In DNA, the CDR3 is TGTGCCAGCAGCCAAGAGGCGATGGGGAACACTGAAGCTTTCTTT. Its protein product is CASSQEAMGNTEAFF.

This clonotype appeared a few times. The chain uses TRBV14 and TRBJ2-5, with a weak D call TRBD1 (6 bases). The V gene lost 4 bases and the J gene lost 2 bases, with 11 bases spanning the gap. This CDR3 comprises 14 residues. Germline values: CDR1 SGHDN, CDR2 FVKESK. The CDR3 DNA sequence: TGTGCCAGCAGCCGTAACAGGGCTCAAGAGACCCAGTACTTC. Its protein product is CASSRNRAQETQYF.

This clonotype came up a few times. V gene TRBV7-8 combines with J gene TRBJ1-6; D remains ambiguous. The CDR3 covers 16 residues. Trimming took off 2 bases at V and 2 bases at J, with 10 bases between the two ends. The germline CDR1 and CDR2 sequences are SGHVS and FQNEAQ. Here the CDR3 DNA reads TGTGCCAGCAGCTTATGGGTCCCAACCTATAATTCACCCCTCCACTTT. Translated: CASSLWVPTYNSPLHF.